What follows is one T cell receptor (beta chain) and its context. The data are from a study of beta chain features in type 1 diabetes. V gave up 8 bases and J gave up 0 bases, with 11 bases separating them. The germline V gene encodes CDR1 SGHTA and CDR2 FQGNSA. The CDR3 runs to 14 residues. Sequencing targeted expressed TCRB transcripts, as all isolated RNA had been reverse transcribed. The repertoire was sequenced with immunoSEQ multiplex PCR; TCRdb's copy has only in-frame clones and lacks some. The table includes fewer than 500,000 clones, roughly 14% detected once. The material sequenced was naive CD4+ T cells from blood. The chain uses TRBV7-2 and TRBJ1-3; perhaps TRBD1 as D (6 bases). The TCR originated in a man under 40 in good health. In DNA, the CDR3 is TGTGCCAGCCGACAGGCAGCCTCTGGAAACACCATATATTTT. This translates into CASRQAASGNTIYF.